This T cell receptor (beta chain) was captured in a study of T-cell reconstitution after alpha-beta-depleted transplantation in children. The TCRbeta library was prepared with unique molecular identifiers. TCRdb used MiXCR to reprocess the PCR reads, holding one entry per CDR3 protein. This sample yields about 980,000 distinct CDR3 sequences, of which roughly 29% are seen a single time; approximately 30% belongs to the top ten. Comment on this clonotype: Its antigen is as yet unknown.

Points from the study as a whole: TCRbeta diversity was high at day 60 in some patients (a result of surviving recipient T cells and thymic progenitors). Newly produced T cells mostly accounted for T-cell counts and diversity one year post-transplant.

The source was PBMCs, mostly from graft donor cells, collected 360 days after TCRalphabeta/CD19-depleted stem cell transplant. The TCR sequence derives from a boy under two years old who had a stem cell transplant for SCID, so the T cells may come from the graft donor.

In nucleotides, the CDR3 is TGTGCCAGCAGCCGCGCTGGACAGGGGAAATTGAATGAGCAGTTCTTC. Protein: CASSRAGQGKLNEQFF. The V and J genes are TRBV7-2 and TRBJ2-1, with TRBD1 matching over 9 bases. Germline CDR1 SGHTA, CDR2 FQGNSA. The J segment lost 7 bases and the V segment lost 5 bases, leaving 12 bases of the junction unmatched. This CDR3 has 16 residues.